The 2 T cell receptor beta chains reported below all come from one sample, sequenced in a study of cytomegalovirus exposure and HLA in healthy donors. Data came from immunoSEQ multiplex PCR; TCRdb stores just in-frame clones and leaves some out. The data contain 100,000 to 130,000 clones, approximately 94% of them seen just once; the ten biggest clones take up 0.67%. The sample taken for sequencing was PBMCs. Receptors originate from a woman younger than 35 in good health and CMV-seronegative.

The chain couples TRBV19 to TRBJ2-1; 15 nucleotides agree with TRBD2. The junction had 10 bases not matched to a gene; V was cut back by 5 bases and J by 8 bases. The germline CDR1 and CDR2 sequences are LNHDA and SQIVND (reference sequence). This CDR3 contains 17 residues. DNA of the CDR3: TGTGCCAGTAGTCCTCTCCCGGGACTAGCGGGGGGATATGAGCAGTTCTTC. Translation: CASSPLPGLAGGYEQFF.

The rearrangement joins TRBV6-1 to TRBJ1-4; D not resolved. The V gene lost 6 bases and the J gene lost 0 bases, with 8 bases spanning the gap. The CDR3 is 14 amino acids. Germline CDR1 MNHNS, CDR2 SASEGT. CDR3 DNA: TGTGCCAGCAGAACAGTGGCAACTAATGAAAAACTGTTTTTT. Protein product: CASRTVATNEKLFF.